A selection of T cell receptor beta chains follows, all from one sample in a study of blood T cell repertoires in COVID-19. The repertoire was sequenced with immunoSEQ multiplex PCR; TCRdb's copy has only in-frame clones and lacks some. The sample holds under 200,000 clones; about 85% are singletons and the top ten take 8% to 9%. The sequenced material came from peripheral blood. The receptors were sampled from a woman aged 55 to 70 with COVID-19, enrolled during active disease. Both conserved end residues are trimmed from each CDR3. The order of the fields is CDR3 protein, V gene, D gene, J gene. The D gene is left open where the match is weak.

ASSLQGQQPQH TRBV11-2 TRBD1 TRBJ1-5
ASRGAGAKNIQY TRBV6-5 NA TRBJ2-4
AWVTGTEAF TRBV30 NA TRBJ1-1
ASSYSGSSYNEQF TRBV5-4 TRBD2 TRBJ2-1
ASSLRTGSIGTEAF TRBV5-6 TRBD1 TRBJ1-1
ASSSTQEPQH TRBV12-3/TRBV12-4 NA TRBJ1-5
ASSYSSMGAGYT TRBV6-6 NA TRBJ1-2
ASSLLGGGNTEAF TRBV27 NA TRBJ1-1
ASRRPGNLNEQF TRBV28 NA TRBJ2-1
ASSEGARGKSGEQF TRBV6-1 TRBD1 TRBJ2-1
ASSFDLREAGYT TRBV7-9 NA TRBJ1-2
ASSSLQGSATDTQY TRBV5-6 NA TRBJ2-3
ASSLDHSGGAAEQF TRBV5-1 TRBD2 TRBJ2-1
ASSPQNGQPQH TRBV19 NA TRBJ1-5
ASRRSTMNTEAF TRBV2 NA TRBJ1-1
ASSWGGTGIQPQH TRBV11-2 TRBD1 TRBJ1-5
ARDTLVDQPQH TRBV12-5 NA TRBJ1-5
ASSGETGHYGYT TRBV2 TRBD1 TRBJ1-2
ASINGPGAGNTIY TRBV19 NA TRBJ1-3
ASSSPGLAGGVQETQY TRBV27 TRBD2 TRBJ2-5
ASSLMALTEAF TRBV11-1 NA TRBJ1-1
ASSPGQPGSEQY TRBV18 NA TRBJ2-7
ASSFSGNYGYT TRBV27 NA TRBJ1-2
ASSTQENTEAF TRBV7-6 NA TRBJ1-1
ASSESRNRATNYGYT TRBV6-1 NA TRBJ1-2
ASSELRNLREKLF TRBV6-1 NA TRBJ1-4
ASSLRTALNSPLH TRBV5-4 NA TRBJ1-6
ASSAPTTRNTEAF TRBV7-9 NA TRBJ1-1
ASGQRTEAF TRBV28 NA TRBJ1-1
ASSQVLRDRVSNSPLH TRBV4-1 TRBD1 TRBJ1-6
ASSPTEGIQPQH TRBV18 NA TRBJ1-5
ASSDLTRLGNEQF TRBV3-1/TRBV3-2 NA TRBJ2-1
ASSLRSGTFTDTQY TRBV5-4 TRBD2 TRBJ2-3
ASSPPAFGVEAF TRBV18 NA TRBJ1-1
ASSQAAGGNEKLF TRBV3-1/TRBV3-2 TRBD1 TRBJ1-4
ASSLMRKETQY TRBV5-4 NA TRBJ2-5
ASSQALASGSYEQY TRBV4-2 TRBD2 TRBJ2-7
AISDLDRGLTEAF TRBV10-3 TRBD1 TRBJ1-1
ASSLTGNEQF TRBV7-3 NA TRBJ2-1
ASSVEWGLGYGYT TRBV9 NA TRBJ1-2
ATSRDKVVTGRNYGYT TRBV15 NA TRBJ1-2
ASSPWTSGGYNEQF TRBV7-8 TRBD2 TRBJ2-1
ASRPRDRFGETQY TRBV5-6 NA TRBJ2-5
ASSNRGYSNQPQH TRBV19 TRBD1 TRBJ1-5
ASSLAQPPGEQF TRBV7-9 NA TRBJ2-1
ATDRGQLTEAF TRBV13 TRBD1 TRBJ1-1
ASSEVGRVEAF TRBV6-1 NA TRBJ1-1
ASSLVGGVPYEQY TRBV6-6 TRBD2 TRBJ2-7
ASSLGRQGYGYT TRBV5-6 NA TRBJ1-2
ASSVSGARNQPQH TRBV9 NA TRBJ1-5